This TCR beta chain originates from a study of neoadjuvant anti-PD-1 for oral cavity cancer. In its sample, this clone was seen many times. Assay used: immunoSEQ multiplex PCR; TCRdb lists only in-frame clones, some missing. This sample has 20,000 to 25,000 clones, with 40% to 45% found just once. The CDR3 runs 14 residues. Looked up from germline, CDR1 is SGHVS and CDR2 is FQNEAQ. V gave up 4 bases and J gave up 4 bases; unmatched junction bases: 3. Time point: after neoadjuvant nivolumab, at surgical resection. This sequence originates from a person aged 40 to 85 with oral cavity squamous cell carcinoma. The gene calls are TRBV7-8 and TRBJ1-2; 10 bases map to TRBD1. The sample was tumor tissue, taken after nivolumab (anti-PD-1) treatment. The CDR3 reads CASSSGQGSYGYTF. The DNA of the CDR3 is TGTGCCAGCAGCTCGGGACAGGGGAGCTATGGCTACACCTTC.